This entry lists 27 T cell receptor beta chains sequenced from one sample in a study of long-term antiretroviral therapy in people with HIV. Running of the v3.0 immunoSEQ assay took place at survey level. Using immunoSEQ multiplex PCR, the repertoire was profiled, and TCRdb retains in-frame clones only, with some absent. The sample includes 9,000 to 10,000 clones, roughly 77% of them seen just once. This specimen consisted of unsorted PBMCs, obtained 0.7 years after starting antiretroviral therapy. The receptors were gathered from a middle-aged man with HIV.

The gene calls are TRBV18 and TRBJ2-2, with TRBD1 matching over 7 bases. Germline V CDR1 and CDR2: KGHSH, LQKENI. The CDR3 spans 17 residues. J gave up 0 bases and V 4 bases, and 8 bases lay outside the gene matches. CDR3 sequence: CASSLDRPLSNTGELFF. The CDR3 DNA reads TGTGCCAGCTCACTGGACAGGCCCCTATCGAACACCGGGGAGCTGTTTTTT.

J is TRBJ2-1 and V is TRBV6-1; the match to TRBD2 covers 7 bases. The CDR3 length is 16 residues. Germline V CDR1 and CDR2: MNHNS, SASEGT. The V gene end was trimmed by 1 base and the J gene end by 4 bases; junction bases not matched to a gene: 7. The CDR3 region has the DNA TGTGCCAGCAGTGAAGGTAGGGCTAGCGGATACAATGAGCAGTTCTTC. It yields the protein CASSEGRASGYNEQFF.

V gene TRBV18 combines with J gene TRBJ2-1, with TRBD2 identical over 9 bases. This CDR3 has 16 residues. Germline CDR1 is KGHSH and CDR2 is LQKENI. Unmatched junction bases numbered 8, after V lost 3 bases and J lost 5 bases. The CDR3 DNA sequence: TGTGCCAGCTCACCTCAAAGCGGGAGGCCAAACAATGAGCAGTTCTTC. Amino acid sequence: CASSPQSGRPNNEQFF.

CDR3 nucleotides: TGTGCCAGCAGTTTGCCCCAGACAGCTACCTACGAGCAGTACTTC. Translating gives CASSLPQTATYEQYF. The chain is built from TRBV28 and TRBJ2-7, with D maybe TRBD1 (5 bases). The germline V and J ends were trimmed by 3 bases and 2 bases, with 14 bases remaining between them. The CDR3 spans 15 residues. Germline V lookup: CDR1 MDHEN, CDR2 SYDVKM.

The chain links TRBV7-2 to TRBJ2-5; D remains unclear. CDR1 is SGHTA and CDR2 is FQGNSA in the germline V gene. V was trimmed by 7 bases and J by 11 bases, leaving 20 bases between them. The CDR3 covers 13 residues. The CDR3 is CASTLPGLVGQYF. CDR3 DNA: TGTGCCAGCACCCTACCCGGGCTCGTAGGACAGTACTTC.

The count of this clone is one. The chain combines TRBV14 with TRBJ2-1; D not certain. The V gene lost 2 bases and the J gene lost 7 bases, with 9 bases spanning the gap. The CDR3 totals 13 residues. CDR1 is SGHDN, CDR2 FVKESK, per germline. The CDR3 region is CASSQSRGNEQFF. The CDR3, as DNA: TGTGCCAGCAGCCAATCCAGAGGTAATGAGCAGTTCTTC.

This chain links TRBV4-1 with TRBJ2-7; D unresolved. CDR1 MGHRA and CDR2 YSYEKL come from the germline V gene. Trimming took 5 bases from V and 1 from J, leaving 12 bases between them. The CDR3 contains 14 residues. The DNA of the CDR3 is TGCGCCAGCAGCTCGTTGGGCGAATCCTACGAGCAGTACTTC. It codes for CASSSLGESYEQYF.

The chain is built from TRBV10-3 and TRBJ2-2; 8 bases agree with TRBD1. This CDR3 comprises 15 residues. Germline V gives CDR1 ENHRY, CDR2 SYGVKD. V gave up 3 bases and J gave up 4 bases; unmatched junction bases: 4. The DNA for the CDR3 is TGTGCCATCAGTGACCTGGACAGGGCCACCGGGGAGCTGTTTTTT. Residues: CAISDLDRATGELFF.

This clone was recorded only once. The chain has TRBV7-2 and TRBJ1-5, with D uncertain. This CDR3 spans 12 amino acids. V lost 3 bases, J lost 9 bases, and 9 bases lay in between. Germline CDR1 reads SGHTA; CDR2 reads FQGNSA. This CDR3 reads CASSLFLGPQHF. The CDR3 nucleotides are TGTGCCAGCAGCTTGTTTTTAGGGCCCCAGCATTTT.

This clone was recorded once. The chain joins TRBV29-1 to TRBJ2-7; 10 bases map to TRBD2. Germline loops: CDR1 SQVTM, CDR2 ANQGSEA. Losses at the gene ends were 4 bases for V and 4 bases for J; bases not matched to a gene: 7. The CDR3 loop spans 14 amino acids. The CDR3 bases are TGCAGCGTTGTTATCGGACTAGCGGATTACGAGCAGTACTTC. Amino acids: CSVVIGLADYEQYF.

V usage is TRBV18 and J usage is TRBJ1-1; D gene ambiguous. The CDR3 contains 15 residues. V was cut by 2 bases and J by 1 base, with 11 bases left in between. Germline V gene data show CDR1 as KGHSH and CDR2 as LQKENI. The CDR3 DNA reads as TGTGCCAGCTCACCAGACGCCACCTCGAACACTGAAGCTTTCTTT. Translating it yields CASSPDATSNTEAFF.

This clone was seen once. J is TRBJ1-1 and V is TRBV19; D is unresolved. CDR1 and CDR2 from the germline V gene are LNHDA and SQIVND (reference sequence). The CDR3 runs 15 residues. V was pared by 7 bases and J by 0 bases, with 15 bases between. CDR3 coding DNA: TGTGCCAGTACCCTAGGGCAGGAGTTGAACACTGAAGCTTTCTTT. It is translated as CASTLGQELNTEAFF. The variable domain in full, with the rest retrieved from reference TRBV19 and TRBJ1-1, is DGGITQSPKYLFRKEGQNVTLSCEQNLNHDAMYWYRQDPGQGLRLIYYSQIVNDFQKGDIAEGYSVSREKKESFPLTVTSAQKNPTAFYLCASTLGQELNTEAFFGQGTRLTVV.

The rearrangement links TRBV6-4 to TRBJ2-2; D tentatively fits TRBD1 or TRBD2 (6 bases each). The CDR3 runs to 16 residues. V dropped 0 bases and J dropped 3 bases, with 11 bases sitting between them. Per the germline V gene, CDR1 is MRHNA and CDR2 is SNTAGT. This chain's CDR3 is CASSDSQRGDTGELFF. The CDR3 bases are TGTGCCAGCAGTGACTCTCAGAGGGGGGACACCGGGGAGCTGTTTTTT.

The V gene is TRBV18, the J gene TRBJ2-5, with D hard to call. Germline CDR1 is KGHSH and CDR2 is LQKENI. The CDR3 spans 13 residues. Trimming removed 4 bases at V and 1 base at J, with 7 bases between. CDR3 protein: CASSLDLQETQYF. CDR3 nucleotide sequence: TGTGCCAGCTCACTGGACCTCCAAGAGACCCAGTACTTC.

J is TRBJ1-1 and V is TRBV29-1, with D perhaps matching TRBD1 (5 bases). Germline CDR1 reads SQVTM; CDR2 reads ANQGSEA. V lost 8 bases and J 8 bases, leaving 18 bases between the germline ends. CDR3 length equals 12 residues. CDR3 DNA sequence: TGCAGCTCCTTGTCAGGGCGGGTGGAAGCTTTCTTT. Its translation: CSSLSGRVEAFF.

The V gene is TRBV28, the J gene TRBJ1-4; TRBD1 matches at 9 bases. The germline V gene has CDR1 MDHEN and CDR2 SYDVKM. V lost 7 bases and J lost 3; bases outside the gene matches: 18. CDR3 length equals 19 residues. CDR3 in DNA: TGTGCCAGCAACCTCGTCCGGGACAGGGCACAGAGGGCTAATGAAAAACTGTTTTTT. Its protein product is CASNLVRDRAQRANEKLFF.

This chain joins TRBV5-4 and TRBJ1-5; a possible D gene is TRBD1 (5 bases). The CDR3 runs to 15 residues. Trimming removed 4 bases at V and 8 bases at J, with 19 bases between. Germline CDR1 SGHNT, CDR2 YYREEE (reference sequence). The CDR3 DNA reads as TGTGCCAGCAGCCAAGACCAGGGCCTTGGGGAGCCCCAGCATTTT. This sequence encodes CASSQDQGLGEPQHF.

This sequence joins TRBV7-3 and TRBJ1-1, with 7 bases that match TRBD1. Germline V gene data show CDR1 as SGHTA and CDR2 as FQGTGA. This CDR3 is 13 amino acids long. V dropped 4 bases and J dropped 8; count of bases not matched to a gene: 7. CDR3 amino acids: CASSSNRGGEAFF. The CDR3, as DNA: TGTGCCAGCAGCTCCAACAGGGGCGGGGAAGCTTTCTTT.

V gene TRBV29-1 combines with J gene TRBJ2-2; possibly TRBD1 for D (5 bases). In germline, CDR1 is SQVTM, CDR2 ANQGSEA. V dropped 4 bases and J dropped 1 base, with 7 bases sitting between them. The CDR3 is 13 amino acids. The CDR3 nucleotides are TGCAGCGTTGCAGGGCTGAACACCGGGGAGCTGTTTTTT. Encoded protein: CSVAGLNTGELFF.

The genes are TRBV11-1 and TRBJ2-7; no definite D call. The CDR3 contains 16 residues. The ends were cut back, 1 base at V and 3 bases at J, with 16 bases in the middle. Germline V CDR1 and CDR2: SGHAT, FQDESV (reference sequence). The CDR3 region is CASSLGMGQLLYEQYF. The DNA of the CDR3 is TGTGCCAGCAGCTTAGGGATGGGCCAACTCCTCTACGAGCAGTACTTC.

The rearrangement links TRBV15 to TRBJ1-2; TRBD1 matches 8 bases. Germline lookup yields CDR1 LNHNV and CDR2 YYDKDF (reference sequence). Trimming at V came to 0 bases and at J to 6 bases, leaving 6 bases not matched to a gene. CDR3 length equals 15 residues. In nucleotides, the CDR3 is TGTGCCACCAGCAGAGATGCCGACAGGGGCGATGGCTACACCTTC. Translated: CATSRDADRGDGYTF.

The rearrangement joins TRBV28 to TRBJ1-2; a weak D match, TRBD1 (5 bases). Germline V gives CDR1 MDHEN, CDR2 SYDVKM. CDR3 length equals 13 residues. Trimming took 6 bases from V and 6 from J, leaving 14 bases between them. CDR3 region: CASRSRVFNGYTF. The CDR3 nucleotides read TGTGCCAGCAGGAGCAGGGTGTTTAATGGCTACACCTTC.

J is TRBJ1-2 and V is TRBV7-9; the match to TRBD1 covers 7 bases. The CDR3 length is 16 residues. Trimming removed 6 bases from V and 8 bases from J; junction bases left unmatched: 18. The germline gives CDR1 SEHNR, CDR2 FQNEAQ (reference sequence). The CDR3 reads CASRGDVQGGTRGYTF. CDR3 bases: TGTGCCAGCAGGGGGGACGTCCAGGGGGGAACTAGGGGCTACACCTTC.

In DNA form, the CDR3 reads TGTGCCAGCAGCATAATGGGGGGGATCACAGGGGCCTATGGCTACACCTTC. This translates into CASSIMGGITGAYGYTF. The V gene is TRBV7-9, the J gene TRBJ1-2, with 7 bases fitting TRBD1. V shed 5 bases, J shed 4 bases, and the junction held 16 bases outside the gene matches. Germline CDR1 reads SEHNR; CDR2 reads FQNEAQ (reference sequence). This CDR3 region has 17 residues.

Points on this clone: An end of the junction does not agree with germline; a read error may underlie this. The J gene is TRBJ1-2, the V gene TRBV5-1, with no clear D. This CDR3 has 11 residues. In germline, CDR1 is SGHRS, CDR2 YFSETQ. In DNA form, the CDR3 reads TGCGCCAGCAGTAATAACTACGGCTACACCTTC. Translated: CASSNNYGYTF. Full variable domain (remainder filled in from reference TRBV5-1 and TRBJ1-2): KAGVTQTPRYLIKTRGQQVTLSCSPISGHRSVSWYQQTPGQGLQFLFEYFSETQRNKGNFPGRFSGRQFSNSRSEMNVSTLELGDSALYLCASSNNYGYTFGSGTRLTVV.

This chain joins TRBV4-1 and TRBJ1-1; D not resolved. V was clipped by 1 base and J by 5 bases, with 5 bases between them. Germline assignment: CDR1 MGHRA and CDR2 YSYEKL. The length of the CDR3 is 12 residues. This chain's CDR3 is CASSQGRTEAFF. CDR3 sequence (DNA): TGCGCCAGCAGCCAAGGGAGGACTGAAGCTTTCTTT.

The V call is TRBV6-5, the J call TRBJ2-7; the D call may be TRBD1 or TRBD2 (5 bases each). The CDR3 is made up of 13 amino acids. Germline V gene sequence: CDR1 MNHEY, CDR2 SVGAGI. Trimming cost V 6 bases and J 2 bases, with 11 bases left between them. The CDR3 DNA reads TGTGCCAGCAGCACCGTGGGACCCTACGAGCAGTACTTC. This sequence encodes CASSTVGPYEQYF.